These 27 T cell receptor beta chains share one sample of origin, sequenced in a study of cytomegalovirus exposure and HLA in healthy donors. 60 Vbeta and 13 Jbeta primers were used in PCR. Sequenced by immunoSEQ multiplex PCR; TCRdb stores in-frame clones only, minus some. This sample has about 200,000 clones, with approximately 79% found just once. The specimen was PBMCs. Receptors were obtained from a man aged 50-59 years in good health and CMV-seronegative.

This chain uses TRBV19 with TRBJ1-5; 8 positions agree with TRBD1. V gave up 4 bases and J gave up 7 bases; unmatched junction bases: 6. Germline CDR1 reads LNHDA; CDR2 reads SQIVND (reference sequence). The CDR3 extends over 14 amino acids. CDR3 in amino acids: CASSTNRGGQPQHF. The CDR3 DNA sequence: TGTGCCAGTAGTACAAACAGGGGGGGCCAGCCCCAGCATTTT.

This clone appeared a few times. The chain carries TRBV19 and TRBJ1-5, with D tentatively TRBD1 (5 bases). V was cut by 2 bases and J by 3 bases, with 8 bases left in between. The CDR3 has 14 residues. Germline CDR1 is LNHDA and CDR2 is SQIVND (reference sequence). CDR3 sequence (DNA): TGTGCCAGTAGTATAAAGACAGCCAATCAGCCCCAGCATTTT. This encodes CASSIKTANQPQHF.

This clone was seen a handful of times. In nucleotides, the CDR3 is TGTGCCCTTTGGGGCCTAGCGGATCCCTACGAGCAGTACTTC. As protein: CALWGLADPYEQYF. V and J are TRBV10-3 and TRBJ2-7, with 7 bases that match TRBD2. In germline, CDR1 is ENHRY, CDR2 SYGVKD. The junction had 12 bases not matched to a gene; V was cut back by 11 bases and J by 2 bases. This CDR3 comprises 14 residues.

This chain connects TRBV7-2 to TRBJ2-5; 9 nucleotides agree with TRBD2. The CDR3 covers 14 residues. The V and J ends lost 1 base and 3 bases, in that order; junction bases with no gene match: 0. The germline V gene encodes CDR1 SGHTA and CDR2 FQGNSA. The CDR3 DNA reads as TGTGCCAGCAGCTTAGGACTAGCGGAAGAGACCCAGTACTTC. This sequence encodes CASSLGLAEETQYF.

The J gene is TRBJ1-2, the V gene TRBV7-6; 9 bases line up with TRBD1. CDR1 and CDR2 (germline): SGHVS, FNYEAQ. V lost 4 bases to trimming and J lost 8 bases; unmatched junction nucleotides: 11. This CDR3 is 15 amino acids long. DNA for the CDR3: TGTGCCAGCAGCTCAAGCGTGACAGGGGGAGGGGGCTACACCTTC. Translating gives CASSSSVTGGGGYTF.

This clone was detected only once. The chain couples TRBV6-1 to TRBJ1-2; tentative D call: TRBD1 (5 bases). The CDR3 is made up of 16 amino acids. The germline V and J ends were trimmed by 0 bases and 4 bases, with 15 bases remaining between them. Germline values: CDR1 MNHNS, CDR2 SASEGT. The CDR3 region is CASSEAPGGKGYGYTF. As DNA, the CDR3 is TGTGCCAGCAGTGAAGCGCCCGGGGGAAAGGGCTATGGCTACACCTTC.

J is TRBJ2-3 and V is TRBV11-2, with 11 bases aligning to TRBD1. This CDR3 has 15 residues. The V and J ends lost 6 bases and 6 bases, in that order; junction bases with no gene match: 8. Germline values: CDR1 SGHAT, CDR2 FQNNGV. The CDR3 sequence is CASRRDRGIFDTQYF. CDR3 nucleotides: TGTGCCAGCAGGCGGGACAGGGGGATATTTGATACGCAGTATTTT.

J is TRBJ1-1 and V is TRBV6-5; TRBD1 matches at 7 bases. This CDR3 has 14 amino acids. The V and J ends lost 7 bases and 4 bases, in that order; junction bases with no gene match: 9. Per germline, CDR1 MNHEY and CDR2 SVGAGI. The CDR3 DNA reads as TGTGCCAGCACAAGACAGGGCGTGGGCACTGAAGCTTTCTTT. It yields the protein CASTRQGVGTEAFF.

The chain recombines TRBV18 with TRBJ2-1, with 10 bases lining up with TRBD2. This CDR3 has 15 amino acids. Unmatched junction bases numbered 3, after V lost 0 bases and J lost 7 bases. Germline CDR1 and CDR2: KGHSH and LQKENI. DNA for the CDR3: TGTGCCAGCTCACCACCCGGACTAGCGGTAAATGAGCAGTTCTTC. Its translation: CASSPPGLAVNEQFF.

A few counts support this clone. The V gene is TRBV5-4, the J gene TRBJ2-3; TRBD1 aligns across 8 bases. Germline-derived CDR1 and CDR2 are SGHNT and YYREEE (reference sequence). With V trimmed by 5 bases and J by 1 base, 0 bases remained unmatched. This CDR3 has 13 amino acids. This CDR3 is CASRGQGTDTQYF. The CDR3 region has the DNA TGTGCCAGCAGGGGACAGGGCACAGATACGCAGTATTTT.

Details on this clone: The germline gene is not matched at one end of the junction; a read error may be the cause. This chain uses TRBV10-2 with TRBJ2-7; the match to TRBD1 covers 8 bases. Germline-derived CDR1 and CDR2 are WSHSY and SAAADI. The CDR3 length is 11 residues. The CDR3 DNA sequence: TGCGCCAGCAGTGATTCGGGACAGGAGAGGTTC. It translates to CASSDSGQERF.

The V call is TRBV27, the J call TRBJ2-1, with 8 nucleotides matching TRBD2. Germline trimming cut 6 bases from V and 7 bases from J; bases unmatched to any gene: 14. Germline assignment: CDR1 MNHEY and CDR2 SMNVEV (reference sequence). The CDR3 has 16 residues. CDR3 sequence: CASSAPRAGEDNEQFF. CDR3 DNA: TGTGCCAGCAGCGCCCCACGAGCGGGAGAGGATAATGAGCAGTTCTTC.

This clone has just one count. The genes are TRBV5-1 and TRBJ1-1, with D perhaps TRBD1 (6 bases). The V gene lost 0 bases and the J gene lost 1 base, with 10 bases spanning the gap. CDR1 and CDR2 from the germline V gene are SGHRS and YFSETQ. The CDR3 spans 15 residues. The CDR3 DNA is TGCGCCAGCAGCTTGGCCATAGGGGGGAACACTGAAGCTTTCTTT. It is translated as CASSLAIGGNTEAFF.

The genes are TRBV2 and TRBJ2-1, with 16 bases aligning to TRBD2. J gave up 10 bases and V 1 base, and 10 bases lay outside the gene matches. The CDR3 loop spans 18 amino acids. Germline V gives CDR1 SNHLY, CDR2 FYNNEI. The chain's CDR3 is CASSEGPGTSGRAREQFF. The CDR3 nucleotides read TGTGCCAGCAGTGAAGGCCCCGGGACTAGCGGGAGGGCCCGCGAGCAGTTCTTC. Combining the CDR3 with reference TRBV2 and TRBJ2-1 gives the whole variable domain EPEVTQTPSHQVTQMGQEVILRCVPISNHLYFYWYRQILGQKVEFLVSFYNNEISEKSEIFDDQFSVERPDGSNFTLKIRSTKLEDSAMYFCASSEGPGTSGRAREQFFGPGTRLTVL.

The J gene is TRBJ1-2, the V gene TRBV18, with D unresolved. The CDR3 consists of 14 residues. V lost 3 bases, J lost 3 bases, and 11 bases lay in between. Germline V gene lookup returns CDR1 KGHSH and CDR2 LQKENI. The CDR3 nucleotides are TGTGCCAGCTCACCGAGCCGAGGGTACTATGGCTACACCTTC. The encoded protein is CASSPSRGYYGYTF. The full variable domain, completed using reference TRBV18 and TRBJ1-2, is NAGVMQNPRHLVRRRGQEARLRCSPMKGHSHVYWYRQLPEEGLKFMVYLQKENIIDESGMPKERFSAEFPKEGPSILRIQQVVRGDSAAYFCASSPSRGYYGYTFGSGTRLTVV.

This chain joins TRBV7-2 and TRBJ2-3; TRBD2 matches at 7 bases. The J segment lost 1 base and the V segment lost 2 bases, leaving 0 bases of the junction unmatched. The CDR3 length is 14 residues. From germline, CDR1 is SGHTA and CDR2 FQGNSA. CDR3 amino acids: CASSLSGGTDTQYF. As DNA, the CDR3 is TGTGCCAGCAGCTTAAGCGGGGGCACAGATACGCAGTATTTT.

CDR3 nucleotides: TGTGCCAGCAGCTTAGGGGCAGTACAAGAGACCCAGTACTTC. As protein: CASSLGAVQETQYF. V and J are TRBV7-3 and TRBJ2-5; D is possibly TRBD1 (5 bases). The V end lost 2 bases, the J end lost 2 bases, and 9 bases lay between the germline ends. The CDR3 covers 14 residues. Germline V lookup: CDR1 SGHTA, CDR2 FQGTGA.

This clone appeared once. The genes are TRBV9 and TRBJ2-7; perhaps TRBD2 as D (6 bases). The germline V gene encodes CDR1 SGDLS and CDR2 YYNGEE. The CDR3 is 14 amino acids. V gave up 5 bases and J gave up 5 bases, with 17 bases separating them. The CDR3 loop reads CASSSPGLLHEQYF. CDR3 in DNA: TGTGCCAGCAGTTCTCCGGGACTCCTCCACGAGCAGTACTTC.

The chain has TRBV28 and TRBJ1-1; 7 bases line up with TRBD1. Germline assignment: CDR1 MDHEN and CDR2 SYDVKM. V shed 5 bases, J shed 0 bases, and the junction held 9 bases outside the gene matches. The CDR3 is 16 residues long. The CDR3 loop is CASSLRTGSMNTEAFF. CDR3 bases: TGTGCCAGCAGTCTAAGGACAGGTTCCATGAACACTGAAGCTTTCTTT.

The chain couples TRBV4-1 to TRBJ1-4, with a tentative D call TRBD1 (6 bases). This CDR3 region has 14 residues. CDR1 and CDR2 (germline): MGHRA, YSYEKL. Trimming left V 0 bases short and J 8 bases short, with 10 bases between. The CDR3 DNA sequence: TGCGCCAGCAGCCAAGATAAGGGGGGGGAAAAACTGTTTTTT. Protein: CASSQDKGGEKLFF.

The chain carries TRBV11-2 and TRBJ2-4; 9 bases map to TRBD1. There are 14 residues in the CDR3. V trimming: 4 bases; J trimming: 6 bases; junction bases outside the gene matches: 4. Germline CDR1 reads SGHAT; CDR2 reads FQNNGV. The CDR3 nucleotides read TGTGCCAGCAGCTGGCAGGGACAGGGAAACATTCAGTACTTC. As protein: CASSWQGQGNIQYF.

The V and J genes are TRBV2 and TRBJ2-7; 14 bases map to TRBD2. This CDR3 spans 14 amino acids. V was pared by 7 bases and J by 7 bases, with 6 bases of the junction left unmatched. Germline V lookup: CDR1 SNHLY, CDR2 FYNNEI. The chain's CDR3 is CASMGTSGRGEQYF. In DNA form, the CDR3 reads TGTGCCAGCATGGGGACTAGCGGGAGAGGTGAGCAGTACTTC.

About this clone itself: At the DNA level, this CDR3 is encoded by other sequences in the same sample as well. This chain links TRBV7-9 with TRBJ2-3, with TRBD2 identical over 11 bases. V shed 5 bases and J 3 bases; nucleotides not matched to a gene: 4. CDR3 length: 15 amino acids. CDR1 and CDR2 (germline): SEHNR, FQNEAQ (reference sequence). CDR3 amino acids: CASSLTSGRTDTQYF. The DNA of the CDR3 is TGTGCCAGCAGCCTAACTAGCGGGAGAACAGATACGCAGTATTTT.

The J gene is TRBJ1-2, the V gene TRBV5-1; D not certain. V dropped 2 bases and J dropped 2 bases, with 16 bases sitting between them. Germline V gene lookup returns CDR1 SGHRS and CDR2 YFSETQ. The CDR3 sequence is 16 residues long. CDR3 sequence (DNA): TGCGCCAGCAGCTTTATGGGCGTAAAGGCGAACTATGGCTACACCTTC. It encodes CASSFMGVKANYGYTF.

CDR3 in DNA: TGTGCCAGCAGTATACTGGGACAGGGTAATGAAAAACTGTTTTTT. It specifies CASSILGQGNEKLFF. V and J are TRBV28 and TRBJ1-4; 9 positions agree with TRBD1. Germline CDR1 MDHEN, CDR2 SYDVKM. The CDR3 spans 15 residues. The V segment lost 5 bases and the J segment 4 bases; nucleotides outside the gene matches: 5.

The chain couples TRBV10-3 to TRBJ2-2; tentatively, D is TRBD2 (6 bases). CDR3 size: 13 residues. Trimming left V 7 bases short and J 6 bases short, with 12 bases between. CDR1 and CDR2 (germline): ENHRY, SYGVKD. The CDR3 bases are TGTGCCATCACTAAGACTAGTCCCGGGGAGCTGTTTTTT. Its protein product is CAITKTSPGELFF.

This rearrangement joins TRBV7-9 to TRBJ2-7, with a possible D match to TRBD1 (6 bases). This CDR3 is built from 12 residues. Germline V gene sequence: CDR1 SEHNR, CDR2 FQNEAQ (reference sequence). V dropped 6 bases and J dropped 0 bases, with 6 bases sitting between them. As DNA, the CDR3 is TGTGCCAGCAGAGGGGGCTCCTACGAGCAGTACTTC. Amino acids: CASRGGSYEQYF.